Listed below are T cell receptor beta chains from one sample, sequenced in a study of shared clonotypes between healthy human individuals. The assay was immunoSEQ multiplex PCR, and TCRdb's table has in-frame clones only and misses some. The sample yields under 1,900,000 clones, less than 99% seen once. The sequenced material came from naive CD4+ T cells sorted from blood. These receptor sequences come from a man in his thirties or forties in good health. CDR3s include the opening cysteine and the closing phenylalanine or tryptophan. Each record gives: V gene, J gene, D gene, clone size, CDR3 DNA, CDR3 protein. The D gene is left open where the match is weak. Some rows have no size entry. The others give once, few or many, or a class for an expanded clone.

v_call: TRBV5-5; j_call: TRBJ2-1; d_call: TRBD1; clone_size: NA; cdr3_nt: TGTGCCAGCAGCTTGATCTCGGGACAGGGACCCTACAATGAGCAGTTCTTC; cdr3_aa: CASSLISGQGPYNEQFF
v_call: TRBV5-1; j_call: TRBJ2-2; d_call: NA; clone_size: once; cdr3_nt: TGCGCCAGCAGCTTTAGCAGGGAGGCCGGGGAGCTGTTTTTT; cdr3_aa: CASSFSREAGELFF
v_call: TRBV5-1; j_call: TRBJ1-3; d_call: NA; clone_size: NA; cdr3_nt: TGCGCCAGCAGCTTGGTTGGTCGGCAGGGAAGCTCTGGAAACACCATATATTTT; cdr3_aa: CASSLVGRQGSSGNTIYF
v_call: TRBV13; j_call: TRBJ2-7; d_call: NA; clone_size: NA; cdr3_nt: TGTGCCAGCAGCTTAGGCCGACGGATCCTGACCTACGAGCAGTACTTC; cdr3_aa: CASSLGRRILTYEQYF
v_call: TRBV7-2; j_call: TRBJ1-2; d_call: NA; clone_size: NA; cdr3_nt: TGTGCCAGCAGCTCCGAGGCACAGCGATATGGCTACACCTTC; cdr3_aa: CASSSEAQRYGYTF
v_call: TRBV28; j_call: TRBJ2-5; d_call: NA; clone_size: NA; cdr3_nt: TGTGCCAGCAGTTTAGTTGGGGTTGGCAAGACCCAGTACTTC; cdr3_aa: CASSLVGVGKTQYF
v_call: TRBV6-1; j_call: TRBJ2-7; d_call: TRBD1; clone_size: NA; cdr3_nt: TGTGCCAGCAGGAGGACAGGGGGCTACGAGCAGTACTTC; cdr3_aa: CASRRTGGYEQYF
v_call: TRBV7-2; j_call: TRBJ2-3; d_call: TRBD2; clone_size: NA; cdr3_nt: TGTGCCAGCAGCTTAGACGGGAGGGGCACAGATACGCAGTATTTT; cdr3_aa: CASSLDGRGTDTQYF
v_call: TRBV10-2; j_call: TRBJ2-2; d_call: TRBD2; clone_size: NA; cdr3_nt: TGCGCCAGCAGTGTTGGGTTAGCGGGAGGAAGAACCGGGGAGCTGTTTTTT; cdr3_aa: CASSVGLAGGRTGELFF
v_call: TRBV18; j_call: TRBJ2-1; d_call: NA; clone_size: NA; cdr3_nt: TGTGCCAGCCCAGCATCCACGAGCTCCTACAATGAGCAGTTCTTC; cdr3_aa: CASPASTSSYNEQFF
v_call: TRBV7-2; j_call: TRBJ1-2; d_call: TRBD1; clone_size: NA; cdr3_nt: TGTGCCAGCAGTCGTCCCCCACAGGGGACCTATGGATTTTATGGCTACACCTTC; cdr3_aa: CASSRPPQGTYGFYGYTF
v_call: TRBV27; j_call: TRBJ2-1; d_call: NA; clone_size: NA; cdr3_nt: TGTGCCAGCAGTTTATTCGGGCTCCACAGGAAGGATGAGCAGTTCTTC; cdr3_aa: CASSLFGLHRKDEQFF
v_call: TRBV29-1; j_call: TRBJ1-4; d_call: NA; clone_size: NA; cdr3_nt: TGCAGCGTTTCCGGGGCAACTAATGAAAAACTGTTTTTT; cdr3_aa: CSVSGATNEKLFF
v_call: TRBV27; j_call: TRBJ2-5; d_call: NA; clone_size: NA; cdr3_nt: TGTGCCAGCAGTTCAACGTACCAAGAGACCCAGTACTTC; cdr3_aa: CASSSTYQETQYF
v_call: TRBV6-6; j_call: TRBJ2-7; d_call: TRBD2; clone_size: NA; cdr3_nt: TGTGCCAGCCGCAAGCTAGCGGGAGGCGGCTACGAGCAGTACTTC; cdr3_aa: CASRKLAGGGYEQYF
v_call: TRBV30; j_call: TRBJ1-2; d_call: TRBD1; clone_size: NA; cdr3_nt: TGTGCCTGGAGTCCCAGAACGGACAGGGGTTGGTCCAACTATGGCTACACCTTC; cdr3_aa: CAWSPRTDRGWSNYGYTF
v_call: TRBV6-5; j_call: TRBJ2-7; d_call: NA; clone_size: NA; cdr3_nt: TGTGCCAGCAGTCAACTACAGGGATCGAGGGAGCAGTACTTC; cdr3_aa: CASSQLQGSREQYF
v_call: TRBV6-1; j_call: TRBJ2-3; d_call: NA; clone_size: NA; cdr3_nt: TGTGCCAGCAGTGACCACCCTAGCACAGATACGCAGTATTTT; cdr3_aa: CASSDHPSTDTQYF
v_call: TRBV19; j_call: TRBJ2-2; d_call: TRBD2; clone_size: once; cdr3_nt: TGTGCCAGTAGCAGGGGACTAGCGGGAGGGGCGAACACCGGGGAGCTGTTTTTT; cdr3_aa: CASSRGLAGGANTGELFF
v_call: TRBV15; j_call: TRBJ1-5; d_call: TRBD1; clone_size: NA; cdr3_nt: TGTGCCACCAGCAGAGGGTTAGGGGGCGGTCAGCCCCAGCATTTT; cdr3_aa: CATSRGLGGGQPQHF
v_call: TRBV5-4; j_call: TRBJ2-7; d_call: NA; clone_size: NA; cdr3_nt: TGTGCCAGCAGCTCCGGGATCGTACCCTACGAGCAGTACTTC; cdr3_aa: CASSSGIVPYEQYF
v_call: TRBV28; j_call: TRBJ2-1; d_call: NA; clone_size: NA; cdr3_nt: TGTGCCAGCAGTTCCCCAACAACTAGTCTCCTGTTCGATGAGCAGTTCTTC; cdr3_aa: CASSSPTTSLLFDEQFF
v_call: TRBV5-1; j_call: TRBJ2-1; d_call: NA; clone_size: once; cdr3_nt: TGCGCCAGCAGCTTCTTGTATGAGCAGTTCTTC; cdr3_aa: CASSFLYEQFF
v_call: TRBV28; j_call: TRBJ2-7; d_call: NA; clone_size: NA; cdr3_nt: TGTGCCAGCAGTCCAATCCTTATAATAGGTGGCGAGCAGTACTTC; cdr3_aa: CASSPILIIGGEQYF
v_call: TRBV9; j_call: TRBJ2-7; d_call: NA; clone_size: NA; cdr3_nt: TGTGCCAGCAGTTTGGGACCCCACTACGAGCAGTACTTC; cdr3_aa: CASSLGPHYEQYF
v_call: TRBV2; j_call: TRBJ2-1; d_call: NA; clone_size: NA; cdr3_nt: TGTGCCAGCAGTGAACGGGACGCGCAGTTCTTC; cdr3_aa: CASSERDAQFF